These T cell receptor beta chains were read from a single sample in a study of cytomegalovirus exposure and HLA in healthy donors. Profiling relied on immunoSEQ multiplex PCR, and the TCRdb table lists in-frame clones only, not all of them. The table includes under 150,000 clones, over 60% detected once. The source material was PBMCs. These receptor sequences come from a man between 35 and 55 years old in good health and CMV-seronegative. The CDR3 runs from the conserved cysteine through the conserved F or W. Expanded clones get a size class; other rows say once, few or many, or leave the size out.

TRBJ1-2 | NA | TRBV28 | CATQTGGTYGYTF
TRBJ1-2 | NA | TRBV4-1 | CASSQVRKGAKGYTF
TRBJ2-2 | NA | TRBV28 | CASSFMLKLTGKNTGELFF
TRBJ2-1 | NA | TRBV9 | CASSVAGKRGANEQFF
NA | NA | TRBV5-6 | CASSGDSYEQYF
TRBJ2-3 | NA | TRBV28 | CASSTYGRGSSTDTQYF
TRBJ2-5 | NA | TRBV5-4 | CASRRQGQETQYF
TRBJ1-2 | NA | TRBV4-1 | CASSQDAGGRNYGYTF
TRBJ2-1 | NA | TRBV9 | CASSVETTGGNEQFF
TRBJ2-3 | NA | TRBV9 | CASSRGRLAGGRGTDTQYF
TRBJ1-4 | NA | TRBV5-1 | CASKINPWEANEKLFF
TRBJ2-7 | NA | TRBV7-2 | CASSLAPGLAGGRLEYF
TRBJ2-1 | NA | TRBV7-9 | CASSLDLGDEQFF
TRBJ1-1 | NA | TRBV5-1 | CASSAIGHVNTEAFF
TRBJ2-2 | few | TRBV18 | CASSPSGGTGELFF
TRBJ1-1 | NA | TRBV4-1 | CASSQVRRGTEAFF
TRBJ2-7 | NA | TRBV19 | CASSIQASYEQYF
TRBJ2-5 | NA | TRBV18 | CASSPRDAETQYF
TRBJ2-5 | NA | TRBV6-1 | CASRESGTSGATQYF
TRBJ1-4 | few | TRBV19 | CASRMRGTNEKLFF
TRBJ1-6 | NA | TRBV9 | CASSVSSPLHF
TRBJ2-1 | NA | TRBV15 | CATSRGLAGGNEQFF
TRBJ2-2 | NA | TRBV19 | CASSALRTSLTGELFF
TRBJ2-7 | NA | TRBV5-1 | CASSLARDTHEQYF
TRBJ2-1 | NA | TRBV28 | CASSLAAGVVRNEQFF
TRBJ1-5 | once | TRBV15 | CATSRDPGGDQPQHF
TRBJ2-5 | NA | TRBV2 | CASSVLGGETQYF
TRBJ1-5 | NA | TRBV19 | CASSIAPFDRGSQPQHF
TRBJ2-2 | NA | TRBV6-5 | CASKGLAKTTGELFF
TRBJ2-7 | NA | TRBV10-2 | CASSSGTGDYEQYF
TRBJ2-3 | NA | TRBV27 | CASSTDRVPDTQYF
TRBJ2-7 | NA | TRBV7-9 | CASSLARRPYEQYF
TRBJ2-1 | NA | TRBV5-6 | CASSFYIKGLHYNEQFF
TRBJ1-5 | NA | TRBV2 | CASRGRDYSNQPQHF
TRBJ2-5 | NA | TRBV6-5 | CASSYTTQETQYF
TRBJ2-7 | few | TRBV19 | CASSTPGLTLYEQYF
TRBJ2-1 | NA | TRBV5-4 | CASSLATTSGSNEQFF
TRBJ2-3 | NA | TRBV6-4 | CASSVSRDTDTQYF
TRBJ1-4 | few | TRBV6-5 | CASSFRVYEKLFF
TRBJ2-3 | NA | TRBV7-3 | CASSLAGGNTDTQYF
TRBJ1-5 | NA | TRBV4-3 | CASSQDSYGQPQHF
TRBJ1-4 | NA | TRBV6-6 | CASSYRRGNEKLFF
TRBJ2-2 | NA | TRBV19 | CASSGTPSVGELFF
TRBJ2-7 | NA | TRBV19 | CASSIDGPRQVYEQYF
TRBJ1-5 | NA | TRBV19 | CASSKQGADRPQHF
TRBJ2-3 | NA | TRBV28 | CASHPLGAGYTDTQYF
TRBJ2-3 | NA | TRBV2 | CASRAPGLAGGDTQYF
TRBJ2-2 | NA | TRBV18 | CASSPVTSGGTGELFF
NA | NA | TRBV4-1 | CASSQDPGTPSYEQYF
TRBJ2-4 | NA | TRBV4-1 | CASSPGLAGGAKNIQYF